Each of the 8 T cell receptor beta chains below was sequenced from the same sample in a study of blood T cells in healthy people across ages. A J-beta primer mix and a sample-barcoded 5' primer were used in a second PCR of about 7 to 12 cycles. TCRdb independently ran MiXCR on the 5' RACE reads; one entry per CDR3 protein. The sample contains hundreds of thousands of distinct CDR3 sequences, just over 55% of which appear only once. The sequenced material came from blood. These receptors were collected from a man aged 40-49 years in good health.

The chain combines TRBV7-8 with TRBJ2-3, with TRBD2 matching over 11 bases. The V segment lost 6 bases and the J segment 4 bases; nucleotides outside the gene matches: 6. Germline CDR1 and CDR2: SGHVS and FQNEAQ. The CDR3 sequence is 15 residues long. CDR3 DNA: TGTGCCAGCAGTTCCTTAGCGGGGGGGGCAGATACGCAGTATTTT. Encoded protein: CASSSLAGGADTQYF.

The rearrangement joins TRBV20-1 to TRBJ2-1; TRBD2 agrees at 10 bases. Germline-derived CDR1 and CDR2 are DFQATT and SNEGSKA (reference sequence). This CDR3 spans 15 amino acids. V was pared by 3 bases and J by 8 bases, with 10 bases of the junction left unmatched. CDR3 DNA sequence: TGCAGTGCTAGGGGAGCGGGGGGGCCTCTGGATGAGCAGTTCTTC. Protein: CSARGAGGPLDEQFF.

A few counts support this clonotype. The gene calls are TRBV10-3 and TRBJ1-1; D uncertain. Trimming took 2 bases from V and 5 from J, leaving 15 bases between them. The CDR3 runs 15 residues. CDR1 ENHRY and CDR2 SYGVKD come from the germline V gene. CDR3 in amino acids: CAISEPGRWGTEAFF. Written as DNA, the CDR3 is TGTGCCATCAGTGAGCCAGGCCGGTGGGGAACTGAAGCTTTCTTT.

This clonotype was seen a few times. DNA of the CDR3: TGTGCCAGCAGCGACGACGAGGGGGTAGCCAAAAACATTCAGTACTTC. Amino acid sequence: CASSDDEGVAKNIQYF. The rearrangement uses TRBV21-1 and TRBJ2-4. TRBV21-1 has pseudogene status. The CDR3 sequence is 16 residues long.

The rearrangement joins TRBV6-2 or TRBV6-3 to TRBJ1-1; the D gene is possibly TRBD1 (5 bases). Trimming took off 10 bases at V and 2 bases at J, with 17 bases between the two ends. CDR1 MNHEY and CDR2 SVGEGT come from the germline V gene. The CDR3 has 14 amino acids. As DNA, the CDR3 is TGTGCCACCTACTCACGTACAGGAAACACTGAAGCTTTCTTT. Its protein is CATYSRTGNTEAFF.

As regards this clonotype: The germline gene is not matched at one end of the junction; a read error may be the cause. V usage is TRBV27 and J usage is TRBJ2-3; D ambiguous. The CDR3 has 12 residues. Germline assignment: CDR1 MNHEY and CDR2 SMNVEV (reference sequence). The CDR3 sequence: CASSLLTDRQYF. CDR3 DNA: TGTGCCAGCAGTTTGCTAACAGATAGGCAGTATTTT.

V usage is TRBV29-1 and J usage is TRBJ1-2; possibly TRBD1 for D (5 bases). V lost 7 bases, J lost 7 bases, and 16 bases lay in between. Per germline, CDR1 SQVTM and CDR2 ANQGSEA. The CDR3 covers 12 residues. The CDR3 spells CSAQGPDGGYTF. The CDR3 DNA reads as TGCAGCGCCCAGGGCCCGGATGGTGGCTACACCTTC. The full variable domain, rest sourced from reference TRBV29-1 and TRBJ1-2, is SAVISQKPSRDICQRGTSLTIQCQVDSQVTMMFWYRQQPGQSLTLIATANQGSEATYESGFVIDKFPISRPNLTFSTLTVSNMSPEDSSIYLCSAQGPDGGYTFGSGTRLTVV.

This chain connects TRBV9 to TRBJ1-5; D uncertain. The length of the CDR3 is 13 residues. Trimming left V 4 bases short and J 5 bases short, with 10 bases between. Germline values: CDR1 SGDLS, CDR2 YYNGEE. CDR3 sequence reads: CASSPGRDQPQHF. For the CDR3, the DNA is TGTGCCAGCAGCCCGGGTAGGGATCAGCCCCAGCATTTT.